These 32 T cell receptor beta chains came from one sample sequenced in a study of T cell repertoires in cytomegalovirus infection. These receptors have no identified antigens. In TCRdb, the reads were re-called with MiXCR into one record per CDR3 protein. Among about 920,000 distinct CDR3 sequences listed, under 40% were seen once. The material sequenced was cultured CD8+ T cells from PBMCs, taken from culture after CMV antigen stimulation. These receptors all stem from a human donor in good health (CMV status not recorded). Some clones in this sample may be carry-over from other donors' samples.

The table lists this clonotype with many counts. This chain connects TRBV7-2 to TRBJ2-3; no definite D call. This CDR3 is built from 16 residues. V gave up 5 bases and J gave up 0 bases, with 15 bases separating them. Per germline, CDR1 SGHTA and CDR2 FQGNSA. CDR3 amino acids: CASSLIVFSSTDTQYF. The CDR3 DNA sequence: TGTGCCAGCAGCCTCATAGTTTTTTCTAGCACAGATACGCAGTATTTT. The full variable domain, in which reference TRBV7-2 and TRBJ2-3 provide the parts outside the CDR3, is GAGVSQSPSNKVTEKGKDVELRCDPISGHTALYWYRQSLGQGLEFLIYFQGNSAPDKSGLPSDRFSAERTGGSVSTLTIQRTQQEDSAVYLCASSLIVFSSTDTQYFGPGTRLTVL.

This clonotype was counted ten times or more. V usage is TRBV7-2 and J usage is TRBJ1-6; perhaps TRBD1 as D (5 bases). The germline V gene encodes CDR1 SGHTA and CDR2 FQGNSA. V was shortened by 5 bases and J by 8 bases, with 19 bases between the two germline ends. There are 16 residues in the CDR3. In nucleotides, the CDR3 is TGTGCCAGCAGCCCTAGGGGCCTTTTGACTCATTCACCCCTCCACTTT. It codes for CASSPRGLLTHSPLHF.

On this clonotype itself: The germline gene is not matched at one end of the junction; a read error may be the cause. This rearrangement joins TRBV7-6 to TRBJ2-2, with 10 bases fitting TRBD2. The germline gives CDR1 SGHVS, CDR2 FNYEAQ. CDR3 size: 17 residues. CDR3 DNA sequence: TGTGTCAGCAGATTGGGGAGCGGGGGGGCCAGCACCGGGGAGCTGTTTTTT. Its protein product is CVSRLGSGGASTGELFF.

This clonotype was counted between two and nine times. The J gene is TRBJ2-2, the V gene TRBV6-5, with 10 bases fitting TRBD2. V dropped 0 bases and J dropped 3; count of bases not matched to a gene: 4. Germline-derived CDR1 and CDR2 are MNHEY and SVGAGI. The CDR3 has 17 amino acids. DNA of the CDR3: TGTGCCAGCAGTTACTCGATAGCGGGGGGCTACACCGGGGAGCTGTTTTTT. It yields the protein CASSYSIAGGYTGELFF.

This clonotype was observed many times. The chain carries TRBV7-2 and TRBJ1-2, with unresolved D. The CDR3 length is 14 residues. Germline V gene data show CDR1 as SGHTA and CDR2 as FQGNSA. The V end was cut by 2 bases, the J end by 3 bases, with 10 bases between. CDR3 sequence: CASSLIGVDYGYTF. CDR3 bases: TGTGCCAGCAGCTTAATTGGGGTGGACTATGGCTACACCTTC.

This clonotype was observed a few times. The CDR3 sequence: CASSLSGHPRTEAFF. The CDR3 nucleotides are TGTGCCAGCAGTTTATCGGGACACCCGAGGACTGAAGCTTTCTTT. This chain joins TRBV27 and TRBJ1-1, with D tentatively TRBD1 (6 bases). The V end lost 0 bases, the J end lost 5 bases, and 13 bases lay between the germline ends. CDR3 length equals 15 residues. Germline assignment: CDR1 MNHEY and CDR2 SMNVEV (reference sequence).

In its sample, this clonotype was seen many times. The V and J genes are TRBV6-1 and TRBJ1-1, with a possible D match to TRBD1 (5 bases). From germline, CDR1 is MNHNS and CDR2 SASEGT. With 6 bases removed from V and 2 bases from J, the gap between germline ends came to 10 bases. The CDR3 extends over 13 amino acids. CDR3 amino acids: CASRPQGNTEAFF. CDR3 bases: TGTGCCAGCAGGCCTCAGGGAAACACTGAAGCTTTCTTT.

This rearrangement joins TRBV29-1 to TRBJ1-2, with TRBD1 identical over 9 bases. Germline V gene data show CDR1 as SQVTM and CDR2 as ANQGSEA. The CDR3 loop spans 16 amino acids. J gave up 3 bases and V 1 base, and 9 bases lay outside the gene matches. CDR3 sequence: CSVEGPRDRVDYGYTF. In DNA form, the CDR3 reads TGCAGCGTTGAAGGGCCCCGGGACAGGGTGGACTATGGCTACACCTTC.

This clonotype was recorded many times. V usage is TRBV7-2 and J usage is TRBJ2-5; 8 nucleotides line up with TRBD2. The CDR3 has 14 amino acids. The germline V gene encodes CDR1 SGHTA and CDR2 FQGNSA. Trimming took 5 bases from V and 2 from J; bases not matched to a gene: 4. CDR3 amino acids: CASSRPGGQETQYF. The CDR3 region has the DNA TGTGCCAGCAGCCGACCGGGGGGGCAAGAGACCCAGTACTTC.

A few counts support this clonotype. The genes are TRBV4-1 and TRBJ2-7; 8 bases align to TRBD1. V was clipped by 10 bases and J by 6 bases; unmatched bases: 14. Per the germline V gene, CDR1 is MGHRA and CDR2 is YSYEKL. The CDR3 runs to 14 residues. CDR3 coding DNA: TGCGCCACCATGTCGGACAGGGATAGTAGCGAGCAGTACTTC. It specifies CATMSDRDSSEQYF.

The rearrangement links TRBV28 to TRBJ2-1; TRBD1 matches 8 bases. Trimming cost V 4 bases and J 5 bases; bases outside gene matches: 7. Germline V gives CDR1 MDHEN, CDR2 SYDVKM. This CDR3 has 15 residues. The CDR3 reads CASSSRQGFHNEQFF. The CDR3 nucleotides are TGTGCCAGCAGTTCCCGACAGGGGTTTCACAATGAGCAGTTCTTC.

V and J are TRBV9 and TRBJ2-1; TRBD1 agrees at 8 bases. The V segment lost 0 bases and the J segment 3 bases; nucleotides outside the gene matches: 2. The V gene's germline CDR1 is SGDLS and CDR2 YYNGEE. This CDR3 comprises 15 residues. In DNA, the CDR3 is TGTGCCAGCAGCGTAGGGACAGGGTACTACAATGAGCAGTTCTTC. Protein sequence: CASSVGTGYYNEQFF.

V is TRBV19 and J is TRBJ2-2; no reliable D call. This CDR3 has 14 amino acids. Germline V gene sequence: CDR1 LNHDA, CDR2 SQIVND (reference sequence). Trimming removed 3 bases at V and 3 bases at J, with 8 bases between. DNA of the CDR3: TGTGCCAGTAGTATCCCCCTTGACACCGGGGAGCTGTTTTTT. It yields the protein CASSIPLDTGELFF.

This clonotype was seen only a few times. A junction boundary mismatches the germline segment, possibly from a read error. This rearrangement joins TRBV7-2 to TRBJ1-1; perhaps TRBD1 as D (5 bases). The V gene's germline CDR1 is SGHTA and CDR2 FQGNSA. This CDR3 is 13 amino acids long. CDR3 nucleotide sequence: TGTGCCAGCAGTTTAGGGGCCAAGACTGAAGCTTTCTTT. Translation gives CASSLGAKTEAFF.

V gene TRBV5-1 combines with J gene TRBJ1-4; 8 bases fit TRBD1. Trimming at V came to 4 bases and at J to 8 bases, leaving 13 bases not matched to a gene. The CDR3 contains 16 residues. Germline-derived CDR1 and CDR2 are SGHRS and YFSETQ. The CDR3 nucleotides read TGCGCCAGCAGCCTTTACTCTGACAGGGGTCGAGAAAAACTGTTTTTT. Protein product: CASSLYSDRGREKLFF.

This clonotype was detected a few times. V gene TRBV4-1 combines with J gene TRBJ2-1; 8 bases map to TRBD1. The CDR3 runs to 15 residues. The germline gives CDR1 MGHRA, CDR2 YSYEKL. J lost 2 bases, V lost 0 bases, and 0 bases had no gene match. CDR3 DNA: TGCGCCAGCAGCCAAGAGGACAGGGCCTACAATGAGCAGTTCTTC. It specifies CASSQEDRAYNEQFF.

V is TRBV5-1 and J is TRBJ2-7; D is perhaps TRBD2 (7 bases). This CDR3 has 14 residues. CDR1 and CDR2 from the germline V gene are SGHRS and YFSETQ. V dropped 2 bases and J dropped 12 bases, with 21 bases sitting between them. CDR3 protein: CASSLTRGGPEVYV. CDR3 DNA: TGCGCCAGCAGCTTAACCAGGGGAGGGCCTGAAGTGTACGTC.

The table lists this clonotype with a few counts. The chain couples TRBV12-3 or TRBV12-4 to TRBJ2-3; TRBD2 matches 7 bases. Trimming took 4 bases from V and 5 from J; bases not matched to a gene: 3. The CDR3 has 13 residues. Here the CDR3 reads CASSWVAGDTQYF. The CDR3 nucleotides are TGTGCCAGCAGTTGGGTAGCGGGAGATACGCAGTATTTT.

The chain has TRBV12-5 and TRBJ1-2; D is undetermined. The ends were cut back, 6 bases at V and 6 bases at J, with 14 bases in the middle. Per germline, CDR1 LGHNT and CDR2 FRNRAP. The CDR3 is 13 amino acids. CDR3 coding DNA: TGTGCTAGTGGCAGTACCCCCCCCCATGGCTACACCTTC. It translates to CASGSTPPHGYTF.

This clonotype was recorded a few times. The chain combines TRBV19 with TRBJ2-5; 13 nucleotides align to TRBD2. Per the germline V gene, CDR1 is LNHDA and CDR2 is SQIVND (reference sequence). This CDR3 comprises 17 residues. V lost 3 bases and J lost 0; bases outside the gene matches: 4. The CDR3 DNA follows: TGTGCCAGTAGTATGGGACTAGCGGGGACGTACCAAGAGACCCAGTACTTC. It yields the protein CASSMGLAGTYQETQYF.

In its sample, this clonotype was seen a few times. The DNA of the CDR3 is TGTGCCAGTAGTATTTACCCTTGGAGCAATCAGCCCCAGCATTTT. Its translation: CASSIYPWSNQPQHF. The chain couples TRBV19 to TRBJ1-5; D is unresolved. There are 15 residues in the CDR3. Between the trimmed V and J ends, which lost 3 bases and 1 base, there was a span of 10 bases. Germline V gene sequence: CDR1 LNHDA, CDR2 SQIVND (reference sequence).

The rearrangement uses TRBV15 and TRBJ2-1, with 8 bases identical to TRBD2. Germline CDR1 and CDR2: LNHNV and YYDKDF (reference sequence). The CDR3 spans 15 residues. Trimming at V came to 9 bases and at J to 0 bases, leaving 7 bases not matched to a gene. As DNA, the CDR3 is TGTGCCACGTGGGCTAGCGGGTCCTCCTACAATGAGCAGTTCTTC. This sequence encodes CATWASGSSYNEQFF.

The chain employs TRBV11-2 and TRBJ2-6; D is uncertain. This CDR3 is 16 amino acids long. Germline lookup yields CDR1 SGHAT and CDR2 FQNNGV. The V end lost 3 bases, the J end lost 0 bases, and 9 bases lay between the germline ends. The CDR3 spells CASSFISHSGANVLTF. For the CDR3, the DNA is TGTGCCAGCAGCTTCATCAGCCACTCTGGGGCCAACGTCCTGACTTTC.

V gene TRBV11-1 combines with J gene TRBJ2-3; 7 bases are shared with TRBD1. V shed 5 bases, J shed 4 bases, and the junction held 6 bases outside the gene matches. Per the germline V gene, CDR1 is SGHAT and CDR2 is FQDESV (reference sequence). The CDR3 is 14 residues long. The CDR3 DNA follows: TGTGCCAGCAGCGTAGACAGGGACCCAGATACGCAGTATTTT. The encoded protein is CASSVDRDPDTQYF.

This clonotype has a single count. The V call is TRBV12-3 or TRBV12-4, the J call TRBJ2-1; the D gene is possibly TRBD1 (7 bases). V was pared by 8 bases and J by 3 bases, with 14 bases between. The CDR3 runs 14 residues. The CDR3 protein is CASGRGVYYNEQFF. The DNA for the CDR3 is TGTGCCAGCGGCAGGGGGGTTTACTACAATGAGCAGTTCTTC.

The table lists this clonotype with a count of one. The chain links TRBV4-1 to TRBJ1-1; D gene ambiguous. The CDR3 spans 16 residues. Germline CDR1 and CDR2: MGHRA and YSYEKL. Trimming removed 1 base from V and 0 bases from J, with 12 bases in between. The CDR3 nucleotides are TGCGCCAGCAGCCAAGTTCTTTCTGACGTGAACACTGAAGCTTTCTTT. Its translation is CASSQVLSDVNTEAFF.

Details on this clonotype: A much larger clone differs from this one at a single base, so this may be a read error. The J gene is TRBJ2-4, the V gene TRBV7-2; no firm D call. There are 14 residues in the CDR3. Trimming pared 5 bases from V and 2 bases from J, leaving 10 bases between. Germline V gene lookup returns CDR1 SGHTA and CDR2 FQGNSA. The CDR3 loop reads CASSGLGTKNIQYF. DNA of the CDR3: TGTGCCAGCAGCGGATTGGGGACCAAAAACATTCAGTACTTC.

The gene calls are TRBV25-1 and TRBJ1-2; tentative D call: TRBD1 (6 bases). V gave up 7 bases and J gave up 3 bases, with 12 bases separating them. The CDR3 has 13 amino acids. Per germline, CDR1 MGHDK and CDR2 SYGVNS. The CDR3 protein is CASMRGADYGYTF. The CDR3 nucleotides read TGTGCCAGCATGAGGGGGGCGGACTATGGCTACACCTTC.

The V and J genes are TRBV7-9 and TRBJ1-2, with D possibly matching TRBD1 (6 bases). Germline CDR1 is SEHNR and CDR2 is FQNEAQ (reference sequence). CDR3 size: 14 residues. V was shortened by 7 bases and J by 7 bases, with 19 bases between the two germline ends. Here the CDR3 reads CASTQDSPGFGYTF. The CDR3 DNA reads as TGTGCCAGCACCCAGGACAGCCCAGGGTTTGGCTACACCTTC.

The chain has TRBV6-2 or TRBV6-3 and TRBJ2-1; maybe TRBD1 (6 bases). The germline gives CDR1 MNHEY, CDR2 SVGEGT. The ends were cut back, 6 bases at V and 8 bases at J, with 14 bases in the middle. The CDR3 runs 13 residues. DNA for the CDR3: TGTGCCAGCAGCCTAACAGGGAGAGATGAGCAGTTCTTC. Its protein is CASSLTGRDEQFF.

This clonotype was observed a few times. The CDR3 reads CASTSLSPLAAGSTDTQYF. The CDR3 nucleotides are TGTGCCAGCACAAGTCTGAGTCCGCTAGCGGCTGGGAGCACAGATACGCAGTATTTT. The chain couples TRBV7-3 to TRBJ2-3; 7 bases are shared with TRBD2. J was trimmed by 0 bases and V by 7 bases; bases with no gene match: 19. Germline V gives CDR1 SGHTA, CDR2 FQGTGA. The CDR3 extends over 19 amino acids.

This clonotype was seen a handful of times. This chain uses TRBV7-9 with TRBJ2-5; D is uncertain. Trimming stripped 1 base from V and 1 base from J, with 7 bases between. This CDR3 contains 14 residues. From germline, CDR1 is SEHNR and CDR2 FQNEAQ (reference sequence). The CDR3 DNA follows: TGTGCCAGCAGCTTAGTAGCATTCCAAGAGACCCAGTACTTC. Translating gives CASSLVAFQETQYF.